This T cell receptor beta chain appears in the sequencing data of a study of blood T cell repertoires in COVID-19. The table lists this clone with a few counts. Germline values: CDR1 SNHLY, CDR2 FYNNEI. Between the trimmed V and J ends, which lost 4 bases and 8 bases, there was a span of 14 bases. This CDR3 has 14 amino acids. Assay: immunoSEQ multiplex PCR; the TCRdb copy retains only in-frame clones and omits some. The table shows about 260,000 clones, with approximately 87% occurring only once. The chain couples TRBV2 to TRBJ1-4, with D uncertain. The TCR comes from a middle-aged woman who had recovered from COVID-19. The specimen was peripheral blood. DNA for the CDR3: TGTGCCAGCAGTGGTGGCAGAACAGAAGAAAAACTGTTTTTT. As protein: CASSGGRTEEKLFF.